Each of the 15 T cell receptor beta chains below was sequenced from the same sample in a study of cytomegalovirus exposure and HLA in healthy donors (dated 2017 in TCRdb). Library generation was performed with the immunoSEQ multiplex PCR assay. For the multiplex PCR, a mixture combining 60 forward primers for TCR Vbeta segments and 13 reverse primers for TCR Jbeta segments was used. The table comes from immuneACCESS by way of TCRdb, which keeps in-frame sequences with V and J called. Part of the clones is missing from these tables; in studies checked, under half for an unresolved V gene and the rest for unknown reasons. The sample table lists approximately 190,000 clones, 65% to 90% of them with a count of one. The ten largest account for about 6% of the sample. Material: PBMCs. These receptors all stem from a man aged 40-49 years in good health and CMV-seropositive.

The genes are TRBV29-1 and TRBJ2-2; D remains unclear. The germline V gene encodes CDR1 SQVTM and CDR2 ANQGSEA. The CDR3 has 11 residues. The V gene lost 5 bases and the J gene lost 4 bases, with 5 bases spanning the gap. CDR3 bases: TGCAGCGTTAAGAGCACCGGGGAGCTGTTTTTT. Protein: CSVKSTGELFF.

This clone is a singleton in its sample. CDR3 nucleotide sequence: TGCGCCAGCAGCCAAGACTTGGGAGGGCAGTTCTTC. This codes for CASSQDLGGQFF. The chain carries TRBV4-1 and TRBJ2-1, with D perhaps TRBD2 (6 bases). Germline CDR1 MGHRA, CDR2 YSYEKL. CDR3 size: 12 residues. V was cut by 0 bases and J by 12 bases, with 9 bases left in between.

As DNA, the CDR3 is TGTGCCTGGATCCAACGGGGAGTACCCTCCCGCGATGAGCAGTTCTTC. Translating it yields CAWIQRGVPSRDEQFF. The chain combines TRBV30 with TRBJ2-1, with D possibly matching TRBD2 (5 bases). Germline V gene lookup returns CDR1 GTSNPN and CDR2 SVGIG (reference sequence). CDR3 length: 16 residues. Trimming took 4 bases from V and 8 from J, leaving 24 bases between them.

The gene calls are TRBV6-4 and TRBJ2-2; 9 bases map to TRBD1. V shed 2 bases, J shed 8 bases, and the junction held 6 bases outside the gene matches. Germline-derived CDR1 and CDR2 are MRHNA and SNTAGT. The length of the CDR3 is 15 residues. CDR3 in DNA: TGTGCCAGCAGTGACGGGACAGGGATACGAGGGGAGCTGTTTTTT. It specifies CASSDGTGIRGELFF.

This clone has more than one count but fewer than ten. The chain employs TRBV5-1 and TRBJ2-7; 13 bases are shared with TRBD2. J was trimmed by 2 bases and V by 5 bases; bases with no gene match: 7. There are 16 residues in the CDR3. Germline CDR1 reads SGHRS; CDR2 reads YFSETQ. This chain's CDR3 is CASRDRTSGGPYEQYF. The CDR3 DNA sequence: TGCGCCAGCAGGGATAGGACTAGCGGGGGCCCCTACGAGCAGTACTTC.

The genes are TRBV5-1 and TRBJ2-1; unclear D gene. The germline V gene encodes CDR1 SGHRS and CDR2 YFSETQ. This CDR3 has 13 amino acids. The V end lost 4 bases, the J end lost 0 bases, and 5 bases lay between the germline ends. The CDR3 sequence: CASSPRSYNEQFF. In nucleotides, the CDR3 is TGCGCCAGCAGCCCTCGCTCCTACAATGAGCAGTTCTTC.

The rearrangement links TRBV30 to TRBJ1-1, with TRBD1 identical over 7 bases. CDR3 length equals 12 residues. The germline V gene has CDR1 GTSNPN and CDR2 SVGIG (reference sequence). V lost 2 bases, J lost 8 bases, and 5 bases stayed unmatched. CDR3 residues: CAWSSGQIEAFF. CDR3 sequence (DNA): TGTGCCTGGAGTTCGGGACAGATAGAAGCTTTCTTT.

The rearrangement joins TRBV27 to TRBJ1-6, with a possible D match to TRBD1 (6 bases). Germline values: CDR1 MNHEY, CDR2 SMNVEV (reference sequence). The length of the CDR3 is 14 residues. The V end was cut by 7 bases, the J end by 6 bases, with 13 bases between. The CDR3 DNA reads as TGTGCCAGCACCACAGGGTCGGGTAATTCACCCCTCCACTTT. As protein: CASTTGSGNSPLHF.

The chain couples TRBV10-1 to TRBJ2-3; D is uncertain. Germline lookup yields CDR1 WNHNN and CDR2 SYGVQD (reference sequence). V lost 3 bases, J lost 1 base, and 8 bases lay in between. This CDR3 comprises 14 residues. DNA for the CDR3: TGCGCCAGCAGTGATGCGAAAGGCACAGATACGCAGTATTTT. Its protein product is CASSDAKGTDTQYF.

This chain uses TRBV6-4 with TRBJ1-6; D gene uncertain. This CDR3 contains 14 residues. CDR1 is MRHNA and CDR2 is SNTAGT in the germline V gene. Between the trimmed V and J ends, which lost 4 bases and 8 bases, there was a span of 12 bases. The chain's CDR3 is CASSVAGFHSPLHF. In DNA, the CDR3 is TGTGCCAGCAGTGTTGCCGGGTTCCATTCACCCCTCCACTTT.

This clone was detected only once. This sequence joins TRBV5-6 and TRBJ2-5; 7 positions agree with TRBD2. CDR3 length: 14 amino acids. Per germline, CDR1 SGHDT and CDR2 YYEEEE. Trimming at V came to 4 bases and at J to 1 base, leaving 4 bases not matched to a gene. The CDR3 region has the DNA TGTGCCAGCAGCCCGACTAGCTTCCAAGAGACCCAGTACTTC. This translates into CASSPTSFQETQYF.

V is TRBV19 and J is TRBJ1-4, with 7 nucleotides matching TRBD1. CDR1 is LNHDA and CDR2 is SQIVND in the germline V gene (reference sequence). This CDR3 comprises 16 residues. V was pared by 5 bases and J by 4 bases, with 10 bases of the junction left unmatched. This chain's CDR3 is CASSVLTGVGNEKLFF. DNA of the CDR3: TGTGCCAGTAGTGTACTCACAGGGGTTGGTAATGAAAAACTGTTTTTT.

The chain joins TRBV6-5 to TRBJ1-2; TRBD1 aligns across 9 bases. V was clipped by 5 bases and J by 3 bases; unmatched bases: 7. The V gene's germline CDR1 is MNHEY and CDR2 SVGAGI. This CDR3 has 15 residues. CDR3 residues: CASSRGTGRDYGYTF. The CDR3 DNA reads TGTGCCAGCAGTCGGGGGACAGGGAGAGACTATGGCTACACCTTC.

This sequence joins TRBV2 and TRBJ2-5, with 13 bases aligning to TRBD2. There are 17 residues in the CDR3. Germline trimming cut 2 bases from V and 2 bases from J; bases unmatched to any gene: 5. Germline-derived CDR1 and CDR2 are SNHLY and FYNNEI. Here the CDR3 DNA reads TGTGCCAGCAGTGAAACCCCACTAGCGGGGGGGCAAGAGACCCAGTACTTC. Translated: CASSETPLAGGQETQYF.

V is TRBV7-2 and J is TRBJ1-3; 9 bases line up with TRBD1. The CDR3 is 17 residues long. After removal of 5 bases from V and 0 bases from J, the junction contained 8 bases not matched to a gene. In germline, CDR1 is SGHTA, CDR2 FQGNSA. CDR3 DNA sequence: TGTGCCAGCAGCAAACCGGGACAGGGACGCTCTGGAAACACCATATATTTT. This gives the protein CASSKPGQGRSGNTIYF. The complete variable domain, with remaining parts taken from reference TRBV7-2 and TRBJ1-3, reads GAGVSQSPSNKVTEKGKDVELRCDPISGHTALYWYRQSLGQGLEFLIYFQGNSAPDKSGLPSDRFSAERTGGSVSTLTIQRTQQEDSAVYLCASSKPGQGRSGNTIYFGEGSWLTVV.